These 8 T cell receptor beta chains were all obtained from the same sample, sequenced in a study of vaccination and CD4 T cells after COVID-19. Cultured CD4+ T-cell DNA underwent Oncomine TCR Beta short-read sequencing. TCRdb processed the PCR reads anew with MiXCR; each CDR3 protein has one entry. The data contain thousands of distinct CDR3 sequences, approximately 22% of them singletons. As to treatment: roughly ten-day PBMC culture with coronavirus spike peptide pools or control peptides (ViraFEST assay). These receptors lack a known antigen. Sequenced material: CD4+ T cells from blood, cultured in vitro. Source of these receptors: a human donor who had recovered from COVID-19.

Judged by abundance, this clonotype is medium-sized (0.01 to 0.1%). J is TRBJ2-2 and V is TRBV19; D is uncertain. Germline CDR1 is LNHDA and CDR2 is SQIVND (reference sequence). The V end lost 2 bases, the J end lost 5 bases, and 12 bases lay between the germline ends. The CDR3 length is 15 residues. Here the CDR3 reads CASSINEAVTGELFF. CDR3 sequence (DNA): TGTGCCAGTAGTATAAACGAAGCAGTAACCGGGGAGCTGTTTTTT. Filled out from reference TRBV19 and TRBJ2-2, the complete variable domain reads DGGITQSPKYLFRKEGQNVTLSCEQNLNHDAMYWYRQDPGQGLRLIYYSQIVNDFQKGDIAEGYSVSREKKESFPLTVTSAQKNPTAFYLCASSINEAVTGELFFGEGSRLTVL.

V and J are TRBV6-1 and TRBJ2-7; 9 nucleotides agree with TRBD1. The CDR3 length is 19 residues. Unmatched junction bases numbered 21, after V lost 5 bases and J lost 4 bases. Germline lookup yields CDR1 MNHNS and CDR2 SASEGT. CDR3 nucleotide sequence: TGTGCCAGCAGTACGCAACGTGGTCTAGGGACAGGGACCCTATACGAGCAGTACTTC. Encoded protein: CASSTQRGLGTGTLYEQYF.

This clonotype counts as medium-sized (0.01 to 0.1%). CDR3 amino acids: CASSLALDRDDTQYF. The DNA for the CDR3 is TGTGCCAGCAGTTTAGCGCTGGACAGGGACGATACGCAGTATTTT. The chain carries TRBV12-3 or TRBV12-4 and TRBJ2-3; 8 bases agree with TRBD1. The V and J ends lost 0 bases and 6 bases, in that order; junction bases with no gene match: 5. This CDR3 is built from 15 residues.

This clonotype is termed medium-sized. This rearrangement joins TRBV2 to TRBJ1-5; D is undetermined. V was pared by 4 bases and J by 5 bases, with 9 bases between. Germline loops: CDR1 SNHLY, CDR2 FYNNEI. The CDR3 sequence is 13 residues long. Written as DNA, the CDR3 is TGTGCCAGCAGTGTTGCCTCTGATCAGCCCCAGCATTTT. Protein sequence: CASSVASDQPQHF.

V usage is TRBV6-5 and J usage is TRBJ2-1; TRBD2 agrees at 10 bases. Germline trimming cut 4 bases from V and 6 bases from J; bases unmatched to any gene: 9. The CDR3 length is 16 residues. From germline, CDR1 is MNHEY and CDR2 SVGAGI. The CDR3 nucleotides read TGTGCCAGCAGTTGGGGGGGACTAGCGAGTTGCAATGAGCAGTTCTTC. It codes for CASSWGGLASCNEQFF.

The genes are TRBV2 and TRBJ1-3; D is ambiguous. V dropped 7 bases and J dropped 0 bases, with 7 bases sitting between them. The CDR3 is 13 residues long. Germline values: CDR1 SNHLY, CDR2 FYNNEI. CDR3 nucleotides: TGTGCCAGCAACAGTCCCTCTGGAAACACCATATATTTT. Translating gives CASNSPSGNTIYF.

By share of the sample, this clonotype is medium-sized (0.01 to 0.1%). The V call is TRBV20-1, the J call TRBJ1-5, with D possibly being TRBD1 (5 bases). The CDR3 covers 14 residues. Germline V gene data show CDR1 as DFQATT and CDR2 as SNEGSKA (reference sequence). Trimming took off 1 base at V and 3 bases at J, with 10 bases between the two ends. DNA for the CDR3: TGCAGTGCTAGAGTGGGGCCCCCCAATCAGCCCCAGCATTTT. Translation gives CSARVGPPNQPQHF.

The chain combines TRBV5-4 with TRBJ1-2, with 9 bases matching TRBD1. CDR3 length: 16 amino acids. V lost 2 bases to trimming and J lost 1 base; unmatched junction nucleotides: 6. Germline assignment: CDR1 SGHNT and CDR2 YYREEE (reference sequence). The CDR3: CASSFDPGQGNYGYTF. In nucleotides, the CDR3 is TGTGCCAGCAGCTTCGATCCGGGACAGGGTAACTATGGCTACACCTTC.